The text below deals with one T cell receptor beta chain. Its specificity is unknown. The data were obtained in a study of vaccination effects on CD4 cells after COVID-19. Using viral peptide pools, the ViraFEST assay grew out antigen-specific CD4+ T cells prior to sequencing. The authors isolated CD4+ T cells after approximately 9 days of culture. Recipients of the vaccine had no prior SARS-CoV-2 infection and negative nucleocapsid antibodies. In culture with 10 IU/ml IL-2 and roughly 10 ug/ml peptides, PBMC were grown at 1.5 million to 2 million per well. This CDR3 is 14 amino acids long. Trimming pared 7 bases from V and 2 bases from J, leaving 13 bases between. Germline loops: CDR1 MDHEN, CDR2 SYDVKM. General study results and limits: Marked contraction was observed in infection-induced and vaccine-induced clones late after vaccination.

Assay: immunoSEQ multiplex PCR; the TCRdb copy retains only in-frame clones and omits some. This table has 50,000 to 60,000 clones, more than 60% appearing once. This receptor was taken from a human donor who received a COVID-19 vaccine. The rearrangement uses TRBV28 and TRBJ2-3; D unresolved. Sequenced here: CD4+ T cells from PBMCs cultured with SARS-CoV-2 spike peptides, sampled before COVID-19 vaccination. This CDR3 reads CASTTRLFTDTQYF. The CDR3 DNA follows: TGTGCCAGCACCACCCGGCTTTTCACAGATACGCAGTATTTT.